What follows are 15 T cell receptor beta chains derived from one specimen sequenced in a study of CD8 T cell repertoires and HIV-1 epitope variants. The antigens these receptors bind are not known. Produced via immunoSEQ multiplex PCR; TCRdb's table is partial and in-frame only. The sample has a few thousand clones, 65% to 75% seen once. Material for sequencing was cultured CD8+ T cells derived from PBMCs. Source of these receptors: a male donor with HIV.

The chain employs TRBV5-4 and TRBJ1-1; a possible D gene is TRBD1 (5 bases). Trimming took 2 bases from V and 4 from J, leaving 6 bases between them. The CDR3 is 12 amino acids. The germline V gene encodes CDR1 SGHNT and CDR2 YYREEE (reference sequence). The CDR3 region is CASSFGGTEAFF. The CDR3 nucleotides are TGTGCCAGCAGCTTCGGGGGCACTGAAGCTTTCTTT.

This clone was detected only a few times. The chain carries TRBV4-1 and TRBJ1-4, with 7 bases lining up with TRBD1. In germline, CDR1 is MGHRA, CDR2 YSYEKL. The V segment lost 0 bases and the J segment 0 bases; nucleotides outside the gene matches: 7. This CDR3 is 18 amino acids long. The CDR3 loop is CASSQDGRGLATNEKLFF. The CDR3 nucleotides are TGCGCCAGCAGCCAAGATGGAAGGGGGCTTGCAACTAATGAAAAACTGTTTTTT.

The sample holds a few counts of this clone. The chain has TRBV7-3 and TRBJ1-1; D not resolved. Germline CDR1 and CDR2: SGHTA and FQGTGA. The CDR3 has 14 amino acids. Deletions cut 6 bases from V and 2 bases from J, with 13 bases between. CDR3 amino acids: CASRKSTGNTEAFF. CDR3 DNA: TGTGCCAGCAGAAAAAGTACGGGTAACACTGAAGCTTTCTTT.

The chain links TRBV21-1 to TRBJ1-6. TRBV21-1 is deemed a pseudogene. The CDR3 is 17 residues long. CDR3 coding DNA: TGTGCCAGCAGCGGAGGGAGTCGGGAGGTGTATAATTCACCCCTCCACTTT. It specifies CASSGGSREVYNSPLHF.

The chain combines TRBV27 with TRBJ1-4, with a tentative D call TRBD1 (5 bases). Germline V gene data show CDR1 as MNHEY and CDR2 as SMNVEV (reference sequence). The CDR3 extends over 15 amino acids. Trimming stripped 6 bases from V and 4 bases from J, with 15 bases between. As DNA, the CDR3 is TGTGCCAGCAGCCGTACCGGGACCCATAATGAAAAACTGTTTTTT. Its protein product is CASSRTGTHNEKLFF.

This chain links TRBV7-2 with TRBJ2-1; tentative D call: TRBD2 (6 bases). The V gene's germline CDR1 is SGHTA and CDR2 FQGNSA. V was shortened by 4 bases and J by 4 bases, with 17 bases between the two germline ends. The CDR3 has 16 amino acids. This CDR3 is CASSSAGTHVYNEQFF. In DNA form, the CDR3 reads TGTGCCAGCAGCTCTGCCGGGACTCACGTTTACAATGAGCAGTTCTTC.

This chain connects TRBV6-1 to TRBJ2-2; TRBD1 matches 8 bases. From germline, CDR1 is MNHNS and CDR2 SASEGT. V lost 3 bases and J lost 4; bases outside the gene matches: 7. The CDR3 contains 16 residues. The CDR3 bases are TGTGCCAGCAGTGACCACAGGGGGTTTAGCACCGGGGAGCTGTTTTTT. Its protein is CASSDHRGFSTGELFF.

By share, this clone counts as large. This chain links TRBV28 with TRBJ1-2; possibly TRBD1 for D (5 bases). Looked up from germline, CDR1 is MDHEN and CDR2 is SYDVKM. V dropped 5 bases and J dropped 3 bases, with 19 bases sitting between them. The CDR3 contains 16 residues. CDR3 sequence: CASSIRPTDFDYGYTF. Written as DNA, the CDR3 is TGTGCCAGCAGTATACGCCCGACAGATTTCGACTATGGCTACACCTTC.

The rearrangement links TRBV6-1 to TRBJ1-2, with 9 nucleotides matching TRBD1. With 4 bases clipped from V and 2 bases from J, the junction kept 8 bases outside the gene matches. Per the germline V gene, CDR1 is MNHNS and CDR2 is SASEGT. CDR3 length: 16 residues. The CDR3 nucleotides read TGTGCCAGCAGTGTTGAACAGGGGGCAACCAACTATGGCTACACCTTC. This codes for CASSVEQGATNYGYTF.

The CDR3 sequence: CASRGFTGRETQYF. The CDR3 bases are TGTGCCAGCAGGGGCTTCACAGGGAGGGAGACCCAGTACTTC. The chain combines TRBV2 with TRBJ2-5; D tentatively fits TRBD1 or TRBD2 (6 bases each). The V gene lost 6 bases and the J gene lost 5 bases, with 16 bases spanning the gap. This CDR3 has 14 residues. CDR1 SNHLY and CDR2 FYNNEI come from the germline V gene.

The chain links TRBV7-9 to TRBJ2-2; 9 nucleotides agree with TRBD1. Germline V gene sequence: CDR1 SEHNR, CDR2 FQNEAQ (reference sequence). Losses at the gene ends were 3 bases for V and 8 bases for J; bases not matched to a gene: 7. This CDR3 contains 15 residues. The DNA for the CDR3 is TGTGCCAGCAGCTTTTCGACAGGGGGACTGGGGGAGCTGTTTTTT. Protein sequence: CASSFSTGGLGELFF.

The chain employs TRBV5-1 and TRBJ2-4, with D uncertain. The CDR3 is 17 residues long. Trimming pared 0 bases from V and 1 base from J, leaving 14 bases between. Germline V CDR1 and CDR2: SGHRS, YFSETQ. For the CDR3, the DNA is TGCGCCAGCAGCTTGGATGTGGGTCGACGGGCCAAAAACATTCAGTACTTC. Its translation is CASSLDVGRRAKNIQYF.

The rearrangement links TRBV13 to TRBJ1-1; the match to TRBD1 covers 7 bases. The J segment lost 1 base and the V segment lost 0 bases, leaving 2 bases of the junction unmatched. This CDR3 comprises 15 residues. Looked up from germline, CDR1 is PRHDT and CDR2 is FYEKMQ (reference sequence). CDR3 residues: CASSLGGGRNTEAFF. In DNA, the CDR3 is TGTGCCAGCAGCTTAGGAGGGGGCAGGAACACTGAAGCTTTCTTT.

The chain has TRBV29-1 and TRBJ1-2, with D possibly TRBD1 on 6 matching bases. The CDR3 consists of 14 residues. The V gene lost 0 bases and the J gene lost 6 bases, with 14 bases spanning the gap. CDR1 and CDR2 from the germline V gene are SQVTM and ANQGSEA. The CDR3, as DNA: TGCAGCGTTGAAGATATGGGGGGCGTGGATGGCTACACCTTC. It yields the protein CSVEDMGGVDGYTF.

The chain uses TRBV28 and TRBJ2-1; 8 positions agree with TRBD1. The CDR3 runs 19 residues. Trimming took 6 bases from V and 0 from J; bases not matched to a gene: 16. In germline, CDR1 is MDHEN, CDR2 SYDVKM. For the CDR3, the DNA is TGTGCCAGCAGCGAAACGACAGGGGACGGGGGTAGCTCCTACAATGAGCAGTTCTTC. Amino acids: CASSETTGDGGSSYNEQFF.